This T cell receptor beta chain was recorded in a study of T cell repertoires in cytomegalovirus infection. TCRdb re-called the reads through MiXCR, storing one row per CDR3 protein. Seen here are nearly 650,000 distinct CDR3 sequences, 24% observed once, and the top ten hold roughly 8%. Study-level points and caveats: Carriage of CMV together with the relevant HLA was identifiable through cumulative public TCR beta family frequency.

The trim removed 6 bases at V and 3 bases at J, leaving 7 bases unmatched. The CDR3 consists of 13 residues. The V gene's germline CDR1 is DFQATT and CDR2 SNEGSKA (reference sequence). On this clonotype itself: The antigen is not known.

The sample was CD8+ T cells from PBMCs. V and J are TRBV20-1 and TRBJ1-1; TRBD1 aligns across 7 bases. The TCR comes from a human donor in good health (CMV status not recorded). Some clones in this sample may be carry-over from other donors' samples. The CDR3 is CSATTGKDTEAFF. The CDR3, as DNA: TGCAGTGCGACGACAGGGAAGGACACTGAAGCTTTCTTT.